A single sample is the source of the 30 T cell receptor beta chains below, sequenced in a study of blood T cell repertoires in COVID-19. Clones were sequenced by immunoSEQ multiplex PCR, and TCRdb holds only the in-frame ones, with some missing. The sample consists of fewer than 200,000 clones, around 89% of them appearing once. The sample taken for sequencing was peripheral blood. The receptors here all came from a man aged 50-59 years who had recovered from COVID-19.

The chain combines TRBV2 with TRBJ1-2; no clear D. Per the germline V gene, CDR1 is SNHLY and CDR2 is FYNNEI. V lost 3 bases and J lost 8, with 13 bases in between. This CDR3 is 13 amino acids long. CDR3 sequence reads: CASSDDKGRGYTF. The CDR3 region has the DNA TGTGCCAGCAGTGATGACAAAGGCCGGGGCTACACCTTC.

This clone was counted once. V gene TRBV30 combines with J gene TRBJ1-6; TRBD1 agrees at 7 bases. The trim removed 8 bases at V and 6 bases at J, leaving 10 bases unmatched. The CDR3 length is 14 residues. The V gene's germline CDR1 is GTSNPN and CDR2 SVGIG (reference sequence). The CDR3 nucleotides read TGTGCCCTAACCCGGGACAGCAGTAATTCACCCCTCCACTTT. This translates into CALTRDSSNSPLHF.

The J gene is TRBJ2-5, the V gene TRBV11-2, with a weak D call TRBD1 (6 bases). Germline V gene lookup returns CDR1 SGHAT and CDR2 FQNNGV. Deletions cut 1 base from V and 4 bases from J, with 13 bases between. The CDR3 spans 15 residues. The CDR3 region is CASSLVPGRGETQYF. The DNA for the CDR3 is TGTGCCAGCAGCTTAGTTCCCGGCAGGGGAGAGACCCAGTACTTC.

CDR3 nucleotide sequence: TGTGCCAGCAAAGCAACAGGGTGGGAGACCCAGTACTTC. This encodes CASKATGWETQYF. The chain has TRBV28 and TRBJ2-5; maybe TRBD1 (6 bases). The germline V gene encodes CDR1 MDHEN and CDR2 SYDVKM. CDR3 length: 13 residues. V lost 7 bases and J 5 bases, leaving 14 bases between the germline ends.

This sequence joins TRBV7-2 and TRBJ1-2; 8 bases line up with TRBD1. CDR1 and CDR2 (germline): SGHTA, FQGNSA. This CDR3 has 18 residues. V shed 0 bases, J shed 2 bases, and the junction held 11 bases outside the gene matches. The CDR3 is CASSLARFRQGKNYGYTF. Here the CDR3 DNA reads TGTGCCAGCAGCTTAGCTCGGTTTAGACAGGGGAAGAACTATGGCTACACCTTC.

CDR3 sequence reads: CASSQDSSDRGSSPLHF. As DNA, the CDR3 is TGCGCCAGCAGCCAAGATTCGTCGGACAGGGGAAGTTCACCCCTCCACTTT. The V call is TRBV4-3, the J call TRBJ1-6; TRBD1 agrees at 9 bases. The CDR3 has 17 amino acids. V shed 0 bases, J shed 9 bases, and the junction held 9 bases outside the gene matches. Germline V CDR1 and CDR2: LGHNA, YSLEER.

The chain carries TRBV28 and TRBJ1-2; D gene unclear. Trimming shortened V by 5 bases and J by 8 bases, and 15 bases separated the two germline ends. Per the germline V gene, CDR1 is MDHEN and CDR2 is SYDVKM. CDR3 length equals 13 residues. CDR3: CASSPPGVRGYTF. The CDR3, as DNA: TGTGCCAGCAGTCCCCCCGGGGTACGAGGCTACACCTTC.

The chain carries TRBV7-2 and TRBJ2-3, with TRBD2 matching over 9 bases. V lost 5 bases and J lost 6; bases outside the gene matches: 12. CDR3 length equals 16 residues. Looked up from germline, CDR1 is SGHTA and CDR2 is FQGNSA. This chain's CDR3 is CASSGVAREGLDTQYF. The CDR3 DNA sequence: TGTGCCAGCAGCGGAGTAGCGCGGGAGGGCCTGGATACGCAGTATTTT.

The chain couples TRBV2 to TRBJ2-1, with 9 bases lining up with TRBD2. Trimming took 6 bases from V and 8 from J; bases not matched to a gene: 11. Germline V lookup: CDR1 SNHLY, CDR2 FYNNEI. The length of the CDR3 is 15 residues. The DNA of the CDR3 is TGTGCCAGCAGAAGGGAGGCGGGAGGGCCCCATGAGCAGTTCTTC. Translating it yields CASRREAGGPHEQFF. Full variable domain (missing parts from reference TRBV2 and TRBJ2-1): EPEVTQTPSHQVTQMGQEVILRCVPISNHLYFYWYRQILGQKVEFLVSFYNNEISEKSEIFDDQFSVERPDGSNFTLKIRSTKLEDSAMYFCASRREAGGPHEQFFGPGTRLTVL.

The chain uses TRBV6-2 or TRBV6-3 and TRBJ2-3; possible D gene TRBD1, 6 bases. V gave up 0 bases and J gave up 4 bases, with 11 bases separating them. CDR3 size: 15 residues. Germline V gives CDR1 MNHEY, CDR2 SVGEGT. The CDR3 nucleotides are TGTGCCAGCAGTTACTCGTTATCAGGGGCAGATACGCAGTATTTT. Protein: CASSYSLSGADTQYF.

This chain uses TRBV19 with TRBJ1-4; 9 bases match TRBD1. The CDR3 has 14 residues. Germline V gene data show CDR1 as LNHDA and CDR2 as SQIVND (reference sequence). With 6 bases clipped from V and 7 bases from J, the junction kept 6 bases outside the gene matches. The CDR3 bases are TGTGCCAGTAGCCCGGGACAGGGAGGTGAAAAACTGTTTTTT. Its protein is CASSPGQGGEKLFF.

V usage is TRBV18 and J usage is TRBJ1-5, with D perhaps TRBD1 (5 bases). CDR1 and CDR2 from the germline V gene are KGHSH and LQKENI. The CDR3 has 15 residues. The V end was cut by 5 bases, the J end by 1 base, with 12 bases between. CDR3 nucleotides: TGTGCCAGCTCAGGGACGGCGGGAAGCAATCAGCCCCAGCATTTT. Its translation is CASSGTAGSNQPQHF.

This sequence joins TRBV19 and TRBJ2-6, with D possibly being TRBD1 (6 bases). V lost 7 bases, J lost 1 base, and 14 bases lay in between. Per the germline V gene, CDR1 is LNHDA and CDR2 is SQIVND (reference sequence). The CDR3 is made up of 16 amino acids. This CDR3 reads CASNNMRGSGANVLTF. The CDR3 bases are TGTGCCAGTAACAATATGAGGGGGTCTGGGGCCAACGTCCTGACTTTC. The full variable domain, its missing parts supplied by reference TRBV19 and TRBJ2-6, is DGGITQSPKYLFRKEGQNVTLSCEQNLNHDAMYWYRQDPGQGLRLIYYSQIVNDFQKGDIAEGYSVSREKKESFPLTVTSAQKNPTAFYLCASNNMRGSGANVLTFGAGSRLTVL.

The chain carries TRBV4-3 and TRBJ2-4; tentatively, D is TRBD1 (5 bases). V was trimmed by 0 bases and J by 13 bases, leaving 19 bases between them. The CDR3 totals 15 residues. CDR1 and CDR2 (germline): LGHNA, YSLEER. The CDR3 bases are TGCGCCAGCAGCCAAGATGCGGCAGGGTCCGAGTTACAGTACTTC. Protein: CASSQDAAGSELQYF.

This sequence joins TRBV5-1 and TRBJ2-2; tentatively, D is TRBD1 (5 bases). Germline lookup yields CDR1 SGHRS and CDR2 YFSETQ. The CDR3 length is 13 residues. V lost 4 bases and J lost 6, with 10 bases in between. The CDR3 bases are TGCGCCAGCAGCGGCAGGGATGCCGGGGAGCTGTTTTTT. Translated, it gives CASSGRDAGELFF. The full variable domain, its missing parts supplied by reference TRBV5-1 and TRBJ2-2, is KAGVTQTPRYLIKTRGQQVTLSCSPISGHRSVSWYQQTPGQGLQFLFEYFSETQRNKGNFPGRFSGRQFSNSRSEMNVSTLELGDSALYLCASSGRDAGELFFGEGSRLTVL.

The chain combines TRBV9 with TRBJ2-3, with a weak D call TRBD2 (6 bases). V lost 0 bases, J lost 1 base, and 12 bases lay in between. The germline V gene encodes CDR1 SGDLS and CDR2 YYNGEE. This CDR3 contains 16 residues. CDR3 bases: TGTGCCAGCAGCGTAGGGGCCGGGAGTGGCACAGATACGCAGTATTTT. It codes for CASSVGAGSGTDTQYF.

The DNA for the CDR3 is TGTGCCAGCAGCTTAGCGACAGGGTTGACGGCTGAAGCTTTCTTT. It specifies CASSLATGLTAEAFF. The gene calls are TRBV7-2 and TRBJ1-1; 7 bases map to TRBD1. The V gene end was trimmed by 0 bases and the J gene end by 6 bases; junction bases not matched to a gene: 7. Germline loops: CDR1 SGHTA, CDR2 FQGNSA. The CDR3 runs to 15 residues.

The chain carries TRBV4-3 and TRBJ2-5, with 11 bases identical to TRBD1. Germline CDR1 LGHNA, CDR2 YSLEER. The length of the CDR3 is 17 residues. V was clipped by 4 bases and J by 4 bases; unmatched bases: 11. CDR3 sequence reads: CASSLHGWTGGGETQYF. The CDR3 DNA sequence: TGCGCCAGCAGCCTCCACGGATGGACAGGGGGCGGAGAGACCCAGTACTTC.

This rearrangement joins TRBV5-1 to TRBJ1-4; D is undetermined. Germline V gives CDR1 SGHRS, CDR2 YFSETQ. The V end was cut by 6 bases, the J end by 0 bases, with 9 bases between. The CDR3 runs 14 residues. The CDR3 nucleotides read TGCGCCAGCACTCACCGAGCAACTAATGAAAAACTGTTTTTT. Translated, it gives CASTHRATNEKLFF.

The gene calls are TRBV24-1 and TRBJ1-5; no firm D call. V was trimmed by 4 bases and J by 9 bases, leaving 6 bases between them. From germline, CDR1 is KGHDR and CDR2 SFDVKD. The CDR3 has 11 amino acids. CDR3 sequence (DNA): TGTGCCACCAGTGACCCCCGGCCCCAGCATTTT. This encodes CATSDPRPQHF.

The chain employs TRBV2 and TRBJ2-2, with TRBD2 matching over 7 bases. V was clipped by 8 bases and J by 5 bases; unmatched bases: 5. The CDR3 is 13 amino acids. CDR1 is SNHLY, CDR2 FYNNEI, per germline. This chain's CDR3 is CASHKAGTGELFF. The DNA of the CDR3 is TGTGCCAGCCACAAAGCGGGGACCGGGGAGCTGTTTTTT.

This chain links TRBV9 with TRBJ2-2; D ambiguous. There are 16 residues in the CDR3. The germline gives CDR1 SGDLS, CDR2 YYNGEE. Trimming took off 2 bases at V and 4 bases at J, with 15 bases between the two ends. In DNA form, the CDR3 reads TGTGCCAGCAGCGTGAGTCACGGTGGGCTCACCGGGGAGCTGTTTTTT. Its protein is CASSVSHGGLTGELFF.

This clone was recorded at least ten times. This chain connects TRBV2 to TRBJ2-1; D remains ambiguous. V was shortened by 9 bases and J by 5 bases, with 8 bases between the two germline ends. The CDR3 has 11 amino acids. Germline lookup yields CDR1 SNHLY and CDR2 FYNNEI. CDR3 sequence reads: CASSPNNEQFF. Here the CDR3 DNA reads TGTGCCAGTAGCCCGAACAATGAGCAGTTCTTC.

The chain is built from TRBV2 and TRBJ1-5, with a weak D call TRBD1 (5 bases). The CDR3 covers 14 residues. The V end lost 10 bases, the J end lost 0 bases, and 13 bases lay between the germline ends. Germline values: CDR1 SNHLY, CDR2 FYNNEI. The CDR3 is CAITGGDSNQPQHF. Here the CDR3 DNA reads TGTGCCATTACGGGGGGGGATAGCAATCAGCCCCAGCATTTT.

Here the CDR3 DNA reads TGCGCCAGCAGCTCCACGACGAATACCGGGACTACGGGCTACACCTTC. It is translated as CASSSTTNTGTTGYTF. The chain carries TRBV5-1 and TRBJ1-2; TRBD1 might be the D (5 bases). Germline V gene data show CDR1 as SGHRS and CDR2 as YFSETQ. CDR3 length: 16 amino acids. The ends were cut back, 3 bases at V and 8 bases at J, with 23 bases in the middle.

The gene calls are TRBV28 and TRBJ2-7; 9 bases align to TRBD1. CDR3 length: 14 amino acids. From germline, CDR1 is MDHEN and CDR2 SYDVKM. J gave up 1 base and V 4 bases, and 2 bases lay outside the gene matches. The CDR3 sequence: CASSWGQGSYEQYF. The CDR3 nucleotides are TGTGCCAGCAGTTGGGGACAGGGTTCCTACGAGCAGTACTTC.

The chain combines TRBV15 with TRBJ2-3, with D maybe TRBD2 (7 bases). Germline lookup yields CDR1 LNHNV and CDR2 YYDKDF (reference sequence). V lost 1 base and J lost 4, with 12 bases in between. The CDR3 consists of 15 residues. The CDR3 nucleotides read TGTGCCACCAGCAGAGGGACGGGGGGCCCAGATACGCAGTATTTT. As protein: CATSRGTGGPDTQYF.

This chain joins TRBV4-3 and TRBJ1-4; 7 bases agree with TRBD1. The CDR3 covers 15 residues. Unmatched junction bases numbered 10, after V lost 4 bases and J lost 8 bases. In germline, CDR1 is LGHNA, CDR2 YSLEER. CDR3 sequence: CASSREDRSGEKLFF. CDR3 nucleotides: TGCGCCAGCAGCCGAGAGGACAGGTCTGGAGAAAAACTGTTTTTT.

This chain joins TRBV7-2 and TRBJ2-5; 12 bases fit TRBD2. CDR1 SGHTA and CDR2 FQGNSA come from the germline V gene. V shed 5 bases and J 7 bases; nucleotides not matched to a gene: 11. The CDR3 runs to 16 residues. The CDR3 loop is CASSTQLAGGGGTQYF. The DNA of the CDR3 is TGTGCCAGCAGCACCCAACTAGCGGGAGGCGGGGGGACCCAGTACTTC.

The chain uses TRBV28 and TRBJ1-2; D might be TRBD1 (6 bases). V was pared by 7 bases and J by 8 bases, with 17 bases between. Germline V gene sequence: CDR1 MDHEN, CDR2 SYDVKM. This CDR3 has 13 amino acids. This CDR3 is CASTMGGAVGYTF. CDR3 coding DNA: TGTGCCAGCACCATGGGGGGGGCGGTCGGCTACACCTTC.